This T cell receptor beta chain came from a study of T cell responses to AZD1222 COVID-19 vaccine. Data came from immunoSEQ multiplex PCR; TCRdb stores just in-frame clones and leaves some out. In the table there are some 96,000 clones, around 90% of which are singletons. Overall study findings and caveats: Spike as a whole was targeted by vaccine-associated CD4 TCRs, dominant at 160-218 and 743-854. A mostly white British donor set with more females was recruited, and clonal diversity was possibly underestimated.

The V end lost 7 bases, the J end lost 2 bases, and 9 bases lay between the germline ends. CDR3 length: 13 residues. Germline V gene lookup returns CDR1 ENHRY and CDR2 SYGVKD. For this clone: Its antigen is unidentified.

This TCR came from an adult in good health. This sequence joins TRBV10-3 and TRBJ1-3; D unresolved. The sequenced sample was peripheral blood, obtained on day 0 of AZD1222 vaccination. CDR3 nucleotide sequence: TGTGCCATCAATGGAGCCACTGGAAACACCATATATTTT. Protein: CAINGATGNTIYF.